These 12 T cell receptor beta chains share one sample of origin, sequenced in a study of vaccination and CD4 T cells after COVID-19. The treatment denotes: roughly ten-day PBMC culture with coronavirus spike peptide pools or control peptides (ViraFEST assay). These receptors lack a known antigen. Sequencing of DNA taken from cultured CD4+ T cells relied on the Oncomine TCR Beta short-read assay. MiXCR, run by TCRdb on the PCR reads, gives a single entry per CDR3 protein. The data contain roughly 25,000 distinct CDR3 sequences, around 54% of them seen just once; the ten biggest clones take up approximately 2.6%. Specimen: CD4+ T cells from blood, cultured in vitro. The source is a human donor who had recovered from COVID-19.

J is TRBJ1-5 and V is TRBV19; tentatively, D is TRBD1 (5 bases). Germline V gene lookup returns CDR1 LNHDA and CDR2 SQIVND (reference sequence). With 5 bases removed from V and 5 bases from J, the gap between germline ends came to 10 bases. This CDR3 has 13 residues. This CDR3 is CASSWDRDQPQHF. DNA of the CDR3: TGTGCCAGTAGTTGGGACCGTGATCAGCCCCAGCATTTT.

There are a few counts of this clonotype. V and J are TRBV7-2 and TRBJ2-7; the D call may be TRBD1 or TRBD2 (5 bases each). Trimming left V 6 bases short and J 3 bases short, with 21 bases between. Germline values: CDR1 SGHTA, CDR2 FQGNSA. CDR3 size: 16 residues. DNA for the CDR3: TGTGCCAGCAGTTTTGATTCGACGGGACCCAACTACGAGCAGTACTTC. Protein: CASSFDSTGPNYEQYF.

The chain combines TRBV15 with TRBJ2-3; D gene uncertain. V lost 0 bases and J lost 4, with 8 bases in between. Germline V gene data show CDR1 as LNHNV and CDR2 as YYDKDF (reference sequence). The CDR3 is 14 amino acids. CDR3 DNA sequence: TGTGCCACCAGCAGAGATATGGCCCCAGATACGCAGTATTTT. It codes for CATSRDMAPDTQYF.

The V call is TRBV20-1, the J call TRBJ2-4; possible D gene TRBD1, 5 bases. The CDR3 is 13 amino acids. Trimming left V 6 bases short and J 1 base short, with 10 bases between. From germline, CDR1 is DFQATT and CDR2 SNEGSKA (reference sequence). CDR3 nucleotide sequence: TGCAGTGCAGGGGCTCGGGCCAAAAACATTCAGTACTTC. Amino acid sequence: CSAGARAKNIQYF.

This clonotype was counted between two and nine times. This chain links TRBV12-3 or TRBV12-4 with TRBJ1-5; perhaps TRBD1 as D (5 bases). V was pared by 7 bases and J by 0 bases, with 13 bases between. The length of the CDR3 is 15 residues. The CDR3 sequence is CASTWGGYSNQPQHF. DNA for the CDR3: TGTGCCAGCACCTGGGGGGGGTATAGCAATCAGCCCCAGCATTTT.

The chain recombines TRBV27 with TRBJ1-1; D is ambiguous. The CDR3 runs to 15 residues. Germline V gene lookup returns CDR1 MNHEY and CDR2 SMNVEV (reference sequence). Deletions cut 3 bases from V and 9 bases from J, with 20 bases between. CDR3 region: CASSLGLRAAEKAFF. The CDR3 region has the DNA TGTGCCAGCAGTTTGGGTCTGCGGGCCGCCGAAAAAGCTTTCTTT.

This clonotype showed up just once. V is TRBV6-5 and J is TRBJ1-2, with TRBD1 identical over 9 bases. Germline CDR1 reads MNHEY; CDR2 reads SVGAGI. V gave up 0 bases and J gave up 7 bases; unmatched junction bases: 15. The CDR3 sequence is 18 residues long. The CDR3 loop reads CASSYSKPSGQGTGGYTF. CDR3 in DNA: TGTGCCAGCAGTTACTCGAAGCCCTCGGGACAGGGTACCGGTGGCTACACCTTC.

This clonotype turned up a few times. The chain links TRBV27 to TRBJ2-1; possibly TRBD1 or TRBD2 for D (5 bases each). The germline gives CDR1 MNHEY, CDR2 SMNVEV (reference sequence). V shed 3 bases and J shed 15 bases, with 24 bases lying between them. This CDR3 comprises 15 residues. CDR3 DNA sequence: TGTGCCAGCAGTTTCGGACAATACGGCGGGTCTACCCTGTTCTTC. It encodes CASSFGQYGGSTLFF.

This clonotype was seen more than once but under ten times. The genes are TRBV7-8 and TRBJ1-2; D remains unclear. The CDR3 has 15 residues. Germline lookup yields CDR1 SGHVS and CDR2 FQNEAQ. V was clipped by 1 base and J by 0 bases, with 9 bases between them. The CDR3, as DNA: TGTGCCAGCAGCTTAGGTACCAACCCTAACTATGGCTACACCTTC. This encodes CASSLGTNPNYGYTF.

V usage is TRBV6-2 or TRBV6-3 and J usage is TRBJ1-2; tentatively, D is TRBD1 (6 bases). CDR3 size: 13 residues. Trimming stripped 6 bases from V and 4 bases from J, with 12 bases between. In germline, CDR1 is MNHEY, CDR2 SVGEGT. This chain's CDR3 is CASSPGHVYGYTF. The DNA of the CDR3 is TGTGCCAGCAGCCCGGGACACGTCTATGGCTACACCTTC.

The V gene is TRBV24-1, the J gene TRBJ2-3, with a possible D match to TRBD1 (5 bases). Looked up from germline, CDR1 is KGHDR and CDR2 is SFDVKD. The CDR3 totals 16 residues. Trimming took 3 bases from V and 3 from J, leaving 15 bases between them. CDR3 sequence reads: CATSDGQGPKTDTQYF. CDR3 DNA: TGTGCCACCAGTGATGGGCAGGGCCCTAAGACAGATACGCAGTATTTT.

The CDR3 nucleotides are TGTGCCAGCAGTTACTCCCGGAACACTGAAGCTTTCTTT. This codes for CASSYSRNTEAFF. The rearrangement joins TRBV6-5 to TRBJ1-1; D gene uncertain. Germline assignment: CDR1 MNHEY and CDR2 SVGAGI. V was shortened by 0 bases and J by 1 base, with 3 bases between the two germline ends. The CDR3 contains 13 residues.